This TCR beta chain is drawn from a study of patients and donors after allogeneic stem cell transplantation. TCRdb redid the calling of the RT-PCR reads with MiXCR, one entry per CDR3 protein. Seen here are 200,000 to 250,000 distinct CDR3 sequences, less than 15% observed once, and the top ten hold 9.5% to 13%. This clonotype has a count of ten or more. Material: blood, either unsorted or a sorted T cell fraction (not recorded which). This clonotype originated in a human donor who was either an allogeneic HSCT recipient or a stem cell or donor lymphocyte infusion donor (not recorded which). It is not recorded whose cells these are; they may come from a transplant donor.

As DNA, the CDR3 is TGTGCCATAGCCTCGGGAGGGTCGATCGAGACCCAGTACTTC. It yields the protein CAIASGGSIETQYF. This chain connects TRBV10-3 to TRBJ2-5; 8 bases agree with TRBD2. The V gene's germline CDR1 is ENHRY and CDR2 SYGVKD. The CDR3 runs to 14 residues. V trimming: 9 bases; J trimming: 5 bases; junction bases outside the gene matches: 11.